The entry below describes one T cell receptor beta chain. No cognate antigen has been identified for it. The input lacks base qualities; no much larger clone sits a single base away. The CDR3 covers 14 residues, taking in both the cysteine and the phenylalanine. Of the read, only the CDR3 DNA is kept; its 42 bases are in frame from base 1. V and J are truncated by 3 bases and 5 bases respectively, leaving an intervening sequence of 13 bases. CDR1 and CDR2 (LGHNA, YNFKEQ) derive from the germline V gene. TCRbeta CDR3 regions were amplified from genomic DNA using the immunoSEQ Assay, a bias-controlled multiplex PCR. In the authors' own workflow: Nucleated cell counts per sample were estimated from amplification of reference gene primers within the assay. To quantify the absolute abundance of each unique TCRbeta CDR3 rearrangement, sequence reads were collapsed and filtered. For each sample, productive Simpson clonality was calculated as the square root of Simpson's diversity index over productive rearrangements. In TCRdb, the immuneACCESS table is reduced to in-frame sequences with V and J assigned. These tables do not hold every clone; where another copy was compared, an unresolved V gene accounts for under half, and the others remain unexplained. That table supplies the V and J calls and clone size; D and trimming were determined from the DNA. Within this sample are approximately 210,000 clones, with about 89% of them counted one time only. The ten largest clones capture around 4.8% of the sample.

Each collaborating institution followed its own protocols to collect whole blood in K2EDTA tubes. For TCRbeta analysis, collaborators shipped samples in one of three forms: frozen whole blood, isolated PBMCs, or DNA extracted from either of those sample types. The data derive from a study of blood T cell repertoires in COVID-19 (TCRdb year 2020). For the wider study: Collaborator samples came from the United States, Italy and Spain and covered acute and convalescent phases of COVID-19. The repertoires were released in a freely available public database meant as a resource for research on the immune response to SARS-CoV-2. The material from the prospective study consisted of cDNA or gDNA derived from T cells, B-cell-depleted T cells, or PBMCs. Subjects who had been exposed to COVID-19, were actively infected with it, or had recovered from it provided the deeply sampled blood TCRbeta repertoires that made up the dataset. Samples came from the ongoing ImmuneRACE study (first 160 participants) plus 1,254 subjects from 6 global collaborators. A de-identified subject ID, COVID-19 status, age in years and sex were almost always included in the sample metadata. Where HLA class I and class II types were available, the types were taken from metadata supplied by the sample provider, not from assay-based typing.

General study outcomes and caveats: The quantity of clinical and demographic metadata differed by source and by participant and was supplied without curation.

The V gene is TRBV4-2 and the J gene is TRBJ1-1, with TRBD1 as a weak D call on 6 bases. This clonotype was obtained from a woman aged 40 to 55 with acute or convalescent COVID-19. Sequenced: peripheral blood. Here is the DNA: TGTGCCAGCAGCCAGCCAGGGGTGGGGACTGAAGCTTTCTTT. This codes for CASSQPGVGTEAFF.